Shown below are 7 T cell receptor beta chains from a single sample sequenced in a study of memory CD4+ T cells and cytomegalovirus serostatus. Profiled with immunoSEQ multiplex PCR; TCRdb holds only in-frame clones, not every one. The sample has some 50,000 clones, around 78% seen once. The sort gate was single viable CD3+CD4+CD8-CD45RO+ cells for memory CD4+ T cells. Sequencing input: memory CD4+ T cells from blood. Receptor source: an adult in good health and CMV-seronegative.

The J gene is TRBJ2-5, the V gene TRBV10-3; D is unclear. V was trimmed by 6 bases and J by 7 bases, leaving 15 bases between them. The CDR3 is made up of 13 amino acids. Germline V gene lookup returns CDR1 ENHRY and CDR2 SYGVKD. In nucleotides, the CDR3 is TGTGCCATCAGACCTGTGGAAGAAGGGACCCAGTACTTC. This encodes CAIRPVEEGTQYF.

This chain connects TRBV5-5 to TRBJ1-3; TRBD1 matches 7 bases. The germline gives CDR1 SGHKS, CDR2 YYEKEE (reference sequence). The J segment lost 0 bases and the V segment lost 5 bases, leaving 8 bases of the junction unmatched. The CDR3 extends over 16 amino acids. The CDR3 nucleotides read TGTGCCAGCAGTCGGACAGGTCAAAGCTCTGGAAACACCATATATTTT. Amino acid sequence: CASSRTGQSSGNTIYF.

This clone showed up just once. V usage is TRBV19 and J usage is TRBJ1-4, with a tentative D call TRBD1 (5 bases). This CDR3 comprises 14 residues. Deletions cut 3 bases from V and 8 bases from J, with 13 bases between. Germline CDR1 is LNHDA and CDR2 is SQIVND (reference sequence). The CDR3 DNA reads TGTGCCAGTAGTATCCCCCCAGGGAGGGAAAAACTGTTTTTT. It yields the protein CASSIPPGREKLFF.

The chain joins TRBV7-2 to TRBJ2-5; possibly TRBD2 for D (6 bases). The germline V and J ends were trimmed by 5 bases and 2 bases, with 18 bases remaining between them. Germline CDR1 SGHTA, CDR2 FQGNSA. The CDR3 has 16 residues. DNA for the CDR3: TGTGCCAGCAGCGAAGGTCGGGGGTGGGGACAAGAGACCCAGTACTTC. Protein: CASSEGRGWGQETQYF.

J is TRBJ1-3 and V is TRBV9; TRBD1 is a possible D gene (5 bases). The CDR3 length is 16 residues. Germline-derived CDR1 and CDR2 are SGDLS and YYNGEE. V dropped 0 bases and J dropped 8 bases, with 18 bases sitting between them. CDR3 DNA sequence: TGTGCCAGCAGCGTAGATCTCCGGGGGAATTGGGACACCATATATTTT. Its translation is CASSVDLRGNWDTIYF.

The chain employs TRBV20-1 and TRBJ2-5; the D is unclear. The V and J ends lost 3 bases and 5 bases respectively, with 7 bases between them. From germline, CDR1 is DFQATT and CDR2 SNEGSKA (reference sequence). The CDR3 consists of 11 residues. This chain's CDR3 is CSASLGETQYF. The CDR3 bases are TGCAGTGCTAGCCTGGGGGAGACCCAGTACTTC.

V usage is TRBV10-3 and J usage is TRBJ2-1, with TRBD2 matching 8 bases. V was pared by 10 bases and J by 8 bases, with 10 bases of the junction left unmatched. Per germline, CDR1 ENHRY and CDR2 SYGVKD. The CDR3 is made up of 13 amino acids. CDR3 residues: CATHGGEDDEQFF. For the CDR3, the DNA is TGTGCCACCCACGGGGGGGAGGATGATGAGCAGTTCTTC.